The T cell receptor beta chain under discussion was sequenced for a study of T cells in Graves' hyperthyroidism and ophthalmopathy. RNA transcripts were the template for amplifying TCR beta CDR3 regions. Researchers ran a first-round RT-PCR on the TCR CDR3 using the HTBI primer set. TCRdb reprocessed the multiplex PCR reads via MiXCR and lists one record per CDR3 protein. The sample has 500,000 to 650,000 distinct CDR3 sequences, around 13% seen once. This clonotype was recorded many times. Trimming removed 2 bases at V and 9 bases at J, with 11 bases between. CDR1 and CDR2 (germline): SGHVS, FQNEAQ. The CDR3 runs 13 residues.

The sample comprised blood. J is TRBJ2-1 and V is TRBV7-8; D is perhaps TRBD2 (5 bases). This sequence originates from a woman between 40 and 55 years old with Graves' hyperthyroidism. Written as DNA, the CDR3 is TGTGCCAGCAGCTTACCTGGAGGAGGTGAGCAGTTCTTC. Translated, it gives CASSLPGGGEQFF. The full variable domain, with the rest looked up from reference TRBV7-8 and TRBJ2-1, is GAGVSQSPRYKVAKRGQDVALRCDPISGHVSLFWYQQALGQGPEFLTYFQNEAQLDKSGLPSDRFFAERPEGSVSTLKIQRTQQEDSAVYLCASSLPGGGEQFFGPGTRLTVL.